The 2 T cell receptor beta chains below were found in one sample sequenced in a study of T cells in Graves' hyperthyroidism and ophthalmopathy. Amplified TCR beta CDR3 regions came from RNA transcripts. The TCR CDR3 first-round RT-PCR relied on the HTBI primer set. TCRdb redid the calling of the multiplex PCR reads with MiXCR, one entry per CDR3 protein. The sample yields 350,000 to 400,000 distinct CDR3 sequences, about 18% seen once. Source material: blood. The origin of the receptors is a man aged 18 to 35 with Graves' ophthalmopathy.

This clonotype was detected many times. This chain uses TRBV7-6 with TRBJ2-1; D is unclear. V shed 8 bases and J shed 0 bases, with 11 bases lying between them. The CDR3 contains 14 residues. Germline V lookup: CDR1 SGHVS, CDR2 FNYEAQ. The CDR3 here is CASQPDGSYNEQFF. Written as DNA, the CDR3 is TGTGCCAGCCAACCGGACGGCTCCTACAATGAGCAGTTCTTC.

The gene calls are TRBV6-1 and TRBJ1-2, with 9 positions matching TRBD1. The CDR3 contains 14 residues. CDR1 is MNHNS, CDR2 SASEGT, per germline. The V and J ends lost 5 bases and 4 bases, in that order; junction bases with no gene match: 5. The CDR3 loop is CASSLPTGGYGYTF. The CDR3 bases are TGTGCCAGCAGTTTGCCGACAGGGGGCTATGGCTACACCTTC.